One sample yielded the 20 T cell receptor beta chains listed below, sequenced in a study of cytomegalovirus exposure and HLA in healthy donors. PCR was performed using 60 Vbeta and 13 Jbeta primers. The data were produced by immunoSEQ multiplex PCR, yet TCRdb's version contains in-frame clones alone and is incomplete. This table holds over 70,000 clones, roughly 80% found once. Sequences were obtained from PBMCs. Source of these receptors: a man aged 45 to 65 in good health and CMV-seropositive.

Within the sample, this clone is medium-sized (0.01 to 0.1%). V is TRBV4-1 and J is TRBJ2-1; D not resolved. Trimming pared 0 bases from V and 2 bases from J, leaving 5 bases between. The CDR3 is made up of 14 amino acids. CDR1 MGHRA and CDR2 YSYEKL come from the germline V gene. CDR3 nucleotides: TGCGCCAGCAGCCAAGATCAGACCTACAATGAGCAGTTCTTC. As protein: CASSQDQTYNEQFF.

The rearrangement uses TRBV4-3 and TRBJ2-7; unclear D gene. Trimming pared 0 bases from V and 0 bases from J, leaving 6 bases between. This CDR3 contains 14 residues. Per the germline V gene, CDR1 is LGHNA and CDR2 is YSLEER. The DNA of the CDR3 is TGCGCCAGCAGCCAAGATGAGGTCTCCTACGAGCAGTACTTC. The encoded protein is CASSQDEVSYEQYF.

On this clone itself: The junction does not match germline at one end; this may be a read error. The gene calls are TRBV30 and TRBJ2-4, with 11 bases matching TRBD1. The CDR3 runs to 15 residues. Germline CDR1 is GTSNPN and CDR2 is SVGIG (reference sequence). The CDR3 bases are TGTGCCTGGGGGGACAGGGGGATGGCCAAAAACAGTCAGTACTTC. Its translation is CAWGDRGMAKNSQYF.

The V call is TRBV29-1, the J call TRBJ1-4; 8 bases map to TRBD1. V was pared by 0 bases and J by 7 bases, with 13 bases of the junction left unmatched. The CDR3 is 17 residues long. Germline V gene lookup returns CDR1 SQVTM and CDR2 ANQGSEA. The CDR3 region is CSVEDLQGAGGFEKLFF. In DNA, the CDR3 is TGCAGCGTTGAAGATCTTCAGGGGGCAGGGGGTTTTGAAAAACTGTTTTTT. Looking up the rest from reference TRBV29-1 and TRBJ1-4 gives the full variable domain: SAVISQKPSRDICQRGTSLTIQCQVDSQVTMMFWYRQQPGQSLTLIATANQGSEATYESGFVIDKFPISRPNLTFSTLTVSNMSPEDSSIYLCSVEDLQGAGGFEKLFFGSGTQLSVL.

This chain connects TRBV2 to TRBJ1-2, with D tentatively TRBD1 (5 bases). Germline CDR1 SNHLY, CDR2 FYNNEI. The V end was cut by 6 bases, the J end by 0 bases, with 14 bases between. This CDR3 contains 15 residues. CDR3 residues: CASSLRRGANYGYTF. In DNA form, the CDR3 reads TGTGCCAGCAGCTTACGTCGGGGGGCTAACTATGGCTACACCTTC.

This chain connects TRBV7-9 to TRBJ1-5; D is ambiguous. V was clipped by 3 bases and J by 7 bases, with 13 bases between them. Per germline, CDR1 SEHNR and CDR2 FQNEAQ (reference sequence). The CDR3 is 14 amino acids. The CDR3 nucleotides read TGTGCCAGCAGCTTGGGAGGGCTCGAACAGCCCCAGCATTTT. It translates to CASSLGGLEQPQHF. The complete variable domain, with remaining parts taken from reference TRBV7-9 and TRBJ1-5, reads DTGVSQNPRHKITKRGQNVTFRCDPISEHNRLYWYRQTLGQGPEFLTYFQNEAQLEKSRLLSDRFSAERPKGSFSTLEIQRTEQGDSAMYLCASSLGGLEQPQHFGDGTRLSIL.

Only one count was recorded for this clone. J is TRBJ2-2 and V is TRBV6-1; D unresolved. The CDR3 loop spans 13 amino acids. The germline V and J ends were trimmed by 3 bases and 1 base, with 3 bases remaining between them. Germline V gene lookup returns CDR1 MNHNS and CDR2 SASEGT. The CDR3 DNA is TGTGCCAGCAGTGACCGGAACACCGGGGAGCTGTTTTTT. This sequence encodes CASSDRNTGELFF.

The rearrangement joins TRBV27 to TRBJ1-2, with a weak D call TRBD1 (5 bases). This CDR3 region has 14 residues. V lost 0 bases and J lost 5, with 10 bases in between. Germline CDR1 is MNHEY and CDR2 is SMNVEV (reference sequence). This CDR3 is CASSLSGQGYGYTF. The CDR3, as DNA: TGTGCCAGCAGTTTATCGGGGCAGGGTTATGGCTACACCTTC.

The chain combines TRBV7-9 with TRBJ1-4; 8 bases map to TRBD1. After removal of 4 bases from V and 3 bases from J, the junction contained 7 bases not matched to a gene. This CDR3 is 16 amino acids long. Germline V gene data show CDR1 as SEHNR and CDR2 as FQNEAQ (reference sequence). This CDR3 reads CASSSQPGQANEKLFF. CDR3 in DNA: TGTGCCAGCAGCTCACAACCGGGACAGGCTAATGAAAAACTGTTTTTT.

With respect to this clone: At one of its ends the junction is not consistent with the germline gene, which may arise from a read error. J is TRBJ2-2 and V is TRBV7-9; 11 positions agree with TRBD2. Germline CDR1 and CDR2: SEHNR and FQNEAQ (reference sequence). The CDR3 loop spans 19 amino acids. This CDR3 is CSSSPSTRLAGTNTGELFF. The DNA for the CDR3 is TGTTCCAGCAGCCCGAGTACGCGACTAGCGGGAACGAACACCGGGGAGCTGTTTTTT.

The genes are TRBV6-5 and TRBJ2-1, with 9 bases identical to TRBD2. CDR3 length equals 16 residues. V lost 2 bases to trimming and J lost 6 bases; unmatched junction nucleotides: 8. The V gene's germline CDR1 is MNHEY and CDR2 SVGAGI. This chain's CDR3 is CASSYGMLAGSNEQFF. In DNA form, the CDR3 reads TGTGCCAGCAGTTACGGTATGCTAGCGGGGTCCAATGAGCAGTTCTTC.

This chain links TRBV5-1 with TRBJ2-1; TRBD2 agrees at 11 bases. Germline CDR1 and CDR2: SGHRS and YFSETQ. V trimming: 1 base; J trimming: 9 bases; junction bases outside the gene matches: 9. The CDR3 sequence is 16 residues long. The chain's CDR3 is CASSLRLAGGSTEQFF. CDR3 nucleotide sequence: TGCGCCAGCAGCTTGCGGCTAGCGGGAGGTTCAACTGAGCAGTTCTTC.

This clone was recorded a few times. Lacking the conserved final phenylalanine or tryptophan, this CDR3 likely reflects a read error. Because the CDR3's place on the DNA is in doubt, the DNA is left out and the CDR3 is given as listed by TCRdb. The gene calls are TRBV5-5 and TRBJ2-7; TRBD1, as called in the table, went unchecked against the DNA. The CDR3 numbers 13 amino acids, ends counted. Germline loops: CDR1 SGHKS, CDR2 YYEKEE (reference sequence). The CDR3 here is CASSLSPINRVTL.

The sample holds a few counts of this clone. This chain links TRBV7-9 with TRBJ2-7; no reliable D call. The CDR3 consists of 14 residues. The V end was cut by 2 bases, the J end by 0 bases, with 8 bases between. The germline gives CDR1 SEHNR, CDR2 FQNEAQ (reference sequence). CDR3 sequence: CASSLHQNSYEQYF. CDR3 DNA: TGTGCCAGCAGCTTACATCAGAACTCCTACGAGCAGTACTTC.

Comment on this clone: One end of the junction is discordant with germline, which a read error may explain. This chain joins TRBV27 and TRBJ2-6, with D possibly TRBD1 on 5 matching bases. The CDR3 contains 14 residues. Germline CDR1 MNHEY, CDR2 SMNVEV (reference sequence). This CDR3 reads CASSPFSGANGLTF. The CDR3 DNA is TGTGCCAGCAGTCCGTTCTCTGGGGCCAACGGCCTGACTTTC.

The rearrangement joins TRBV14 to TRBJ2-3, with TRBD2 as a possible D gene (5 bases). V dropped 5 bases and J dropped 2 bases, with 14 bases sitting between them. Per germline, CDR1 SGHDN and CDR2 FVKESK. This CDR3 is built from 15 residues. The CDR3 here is CASSGGLFLTDTQYF. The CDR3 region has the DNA TGTGCCAGCAGCGGCGGACTTTTCCTCACAGATACGCAGTATTTT.

The CDR3, as DNA: TGTGCCAGCAGCCCACAGGGAGGGTATGGCTACACCTTC. This translates into CASSPQGGYGYTF. The V call is TRBV27, the J call TRBJ1-2; D might be TRBD1 (6 bases). The CDR3 runs 13 residues. The ends were cut back, 6 bases at V and 5 bases at J, with 13 bases in the middle. Germline V gene data show CDR1 as MNHEY and CDR2 as SMNVEV (reference sequence).

CDR3 bases: TGTGCCAGCAGACAGGTTTATAATTCACCCCTCCACTTT. It encodes CASRQVYNSPLHF. This rearrangement joins TRBV13 to TRBJ1-6, with D maybe TRBD1 (5 bases). V was pared by 6 bases and J by 4 bases, with 7 bases between. CDR1 and CDR2 (germline): PRHDT, FYEKMQ (reference sequence). The CDR3 totals 13 residues.

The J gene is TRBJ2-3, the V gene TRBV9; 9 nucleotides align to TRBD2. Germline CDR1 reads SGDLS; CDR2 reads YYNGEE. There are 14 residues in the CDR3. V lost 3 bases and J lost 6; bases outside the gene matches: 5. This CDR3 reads CASSAIAGADTQYF. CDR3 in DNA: TGTGCCAGCAGCGCAATAGCGGGAGCGGATACGCAGTATTTT.

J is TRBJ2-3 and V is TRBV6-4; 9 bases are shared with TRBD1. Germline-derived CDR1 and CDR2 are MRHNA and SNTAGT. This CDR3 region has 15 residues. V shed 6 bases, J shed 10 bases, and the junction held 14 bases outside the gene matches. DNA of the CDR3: TGTGCCAGCAGCCTGGGGACAGGGAGAGGGGGAGCGCAGTATTTT. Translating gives CASSLGTGRGGAQYF.